This T cell receptor (beta chain) was sequenced for a study of T cells in localized non-small cell lung cancer. Sequencing used immunoSEQ multiplex PCR; TCRdb keeps in-frame clones, though not all of them. The table records more than 70,000 clones, roughly four fifths of them present only once. This CDR3 comprises 14 residues. V lost 4 bases, J lost 7 bases, and 1 base stayed unmatched. CDR1 and CDR2 (germline): MGHRA, YSYEKL. The source was peripheral blood, collected before any cancer treatment. The chain couples TRBV4-1 to TRBJ2-1; 13 bases agree with TRBD2. This sequence was found in a man between 40 and 70 years old with stage I lung adenocarcinoma. The CDR3 DNA sequence: TGCGCCAGCAGCCGGACTAGCGGGAGTAATGAGCAGTTCTTC. Its protein product is CASSRTSGSNEQFF.